This TCR beta chain was retrieved from a study of cytomegalovirus exposure and HLA in healthy donors. The V segment lost 0 bases and the J segment 4 bases; nucleotides outside the gene matches: 4. Germline V lookup: CDR1 SGHDT, CDR2 YYEEEE. The CDR3 is made up of 18 amino acids. The PCR was carried out with 60 Vbeta primers and 13 Jbeta primers. Profiling relied on immunoSEQ multiplex PCR, and the TCRdb table lists in-frame clones only, not all of them. The repertoire holds 200,000 to 250,000 clones, with 65% to 90% as singletons. The chain couples TRBV5-6 to TRBJ2-6; TRBD2 matches at 13 bases. Sequencing was carried out using PBMCs. This TCR came from a girl between 10 and 17 years old in good health and CMV-seronegative. Here the CDR3 DNA reads TGTGCCAGCAGCTTGGGACTAGCGGGGGGTAGAGGGGCCAACGTCCTGACTTTC. It translates to CASSLGLAGGRGANVLTF.